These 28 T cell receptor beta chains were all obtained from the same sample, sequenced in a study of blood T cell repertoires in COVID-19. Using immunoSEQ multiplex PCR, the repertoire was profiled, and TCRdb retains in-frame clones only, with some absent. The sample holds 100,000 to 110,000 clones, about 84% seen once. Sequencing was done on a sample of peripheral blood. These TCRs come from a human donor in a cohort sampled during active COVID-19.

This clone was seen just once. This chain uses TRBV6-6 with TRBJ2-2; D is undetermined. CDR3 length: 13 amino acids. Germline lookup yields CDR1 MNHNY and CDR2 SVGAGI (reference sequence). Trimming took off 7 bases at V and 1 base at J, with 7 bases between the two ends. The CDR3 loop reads CASKHKNTGELFF. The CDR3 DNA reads TGTGCCAGCAAGCATAAGAACACCGGGGAGCTGTTTTTT.

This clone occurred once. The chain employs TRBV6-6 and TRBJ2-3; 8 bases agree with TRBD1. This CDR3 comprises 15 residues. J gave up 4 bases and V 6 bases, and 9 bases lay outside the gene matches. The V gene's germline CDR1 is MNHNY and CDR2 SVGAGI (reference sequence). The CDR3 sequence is CASRTTGGPADTQYF. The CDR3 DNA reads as TGTGCCAGCAGGACCACAGGGGGACCCGCAGATACGCAGTATTTT.

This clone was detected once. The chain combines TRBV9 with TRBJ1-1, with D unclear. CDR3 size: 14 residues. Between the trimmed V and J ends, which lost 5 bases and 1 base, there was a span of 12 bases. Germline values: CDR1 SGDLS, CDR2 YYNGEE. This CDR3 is CASRSSVPNTEAFF. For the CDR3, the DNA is TGTGCCAGCAGATCTAGTGTGCCGAACACTGAAGCTTTCTTT.

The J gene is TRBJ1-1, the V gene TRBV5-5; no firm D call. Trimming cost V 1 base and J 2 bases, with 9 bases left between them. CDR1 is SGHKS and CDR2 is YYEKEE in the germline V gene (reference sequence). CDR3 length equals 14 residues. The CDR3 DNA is TGTGCCAGCAGCTTGACTGTTGGTAACACTGAAGCTTTCTTT. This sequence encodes CASSLTVGNTEAFF. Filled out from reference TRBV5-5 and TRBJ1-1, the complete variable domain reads DAGVTQSPTHLIKTRGQQVTLRCSPISGHKSVSWYQQVLGQGPQFIFQYYEKEERGRGNFPDRFSARQFPNYSSELNVNALLLGDSALYLCASSLTVGNTEAFFGQGTRLTVV.

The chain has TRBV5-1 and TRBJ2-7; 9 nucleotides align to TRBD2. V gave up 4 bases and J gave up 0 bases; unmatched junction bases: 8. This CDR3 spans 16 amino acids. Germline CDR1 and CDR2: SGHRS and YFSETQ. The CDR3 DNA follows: TGCGCCAGCAGCCCCCGGACTAGCGCCTTCTCCTACGAGCAGTACTTC. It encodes CASSPRTSAFSYEQYF. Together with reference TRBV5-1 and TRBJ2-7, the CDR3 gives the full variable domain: KAGVTQTPRYLIKTRGQQVTLSCSPISGHRSVSWYQQTPGQGLQFLFEYFSETQRNKGNFPGRFSGRQFSNSRSEMNVSTLELGDSALYLCASSPRTSAFSYEQYFGPGTRLTVT.

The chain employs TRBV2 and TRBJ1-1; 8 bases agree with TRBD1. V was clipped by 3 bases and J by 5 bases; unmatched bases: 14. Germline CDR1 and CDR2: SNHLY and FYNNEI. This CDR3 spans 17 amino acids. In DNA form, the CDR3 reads TGTGCCAGCAGTGAGGCGTTGGCAGGGGGCTGGGGTACTGAAGCTTTCTTT. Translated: CASSEALAGGWGTEAFF.

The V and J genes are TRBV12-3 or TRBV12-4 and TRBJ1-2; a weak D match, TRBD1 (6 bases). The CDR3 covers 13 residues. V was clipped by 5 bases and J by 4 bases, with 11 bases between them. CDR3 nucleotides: TGTGCCAGCAGTAAACAGGGTCCCTATGGCTACACCTTC. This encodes CASSKQGPYGYTF.

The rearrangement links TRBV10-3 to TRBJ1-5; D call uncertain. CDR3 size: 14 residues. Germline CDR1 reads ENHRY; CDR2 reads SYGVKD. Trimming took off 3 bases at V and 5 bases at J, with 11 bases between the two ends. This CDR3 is CAISESGLHQPQHF. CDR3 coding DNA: TGTGCCATCAGTGAATCTGGGCTGCATCAGCCCCAGCATTTT.

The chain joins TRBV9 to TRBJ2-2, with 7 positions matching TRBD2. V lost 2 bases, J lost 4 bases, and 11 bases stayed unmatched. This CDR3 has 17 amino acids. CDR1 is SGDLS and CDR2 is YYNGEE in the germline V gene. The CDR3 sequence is CASSVAVGGASTGELFF. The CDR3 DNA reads TGTGCCAGCAGCGTGGCGGTGGGAGGGGCGAGCACCGGGGAGCTGTTTTTT.

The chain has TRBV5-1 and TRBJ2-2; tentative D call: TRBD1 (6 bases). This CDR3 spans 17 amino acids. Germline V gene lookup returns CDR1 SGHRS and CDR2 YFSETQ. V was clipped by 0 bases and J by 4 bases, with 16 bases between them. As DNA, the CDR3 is TGCGCCAGCAGCTTGGGGGTCAGGGGAAGGAGCACCGGGGAGCTGTTTTTT. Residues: CASSLGVRGRSTGELFF.

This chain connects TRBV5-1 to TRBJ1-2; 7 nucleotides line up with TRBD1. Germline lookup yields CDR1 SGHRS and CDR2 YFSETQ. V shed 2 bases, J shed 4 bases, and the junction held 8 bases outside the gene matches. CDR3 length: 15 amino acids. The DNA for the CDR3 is TGCGCCAGCAGCTTACAGGGGCAGACGATCTATGGCTACACCTTC. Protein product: CASSLQGQTIYGYTF.

The CDR3 loop reads CASSSQTGAGNTIYF. DNA of the CDR3: TGTGCCAGCAGCTCCCAGACAGGGGCCGGAAACACCATATATTTT. The chain has TRBV7-2 and TRBJ1-3, with 8 bases that match TRBD1. The J segment lost 4 bases and the V segment lost 4 bases, leaving 6 bases of the junction unmatched. Germline assignment: CDR1 SGHTA and CDR2 FQGNSA. CDR3 length: 15 residues. The full variable domain, in which reference TRBV7-2 and TRBJ1-3 provide the parts outside the CDR3, is GAGVSQSPSNKVTEKGKDVELRCDPISGHTALYWYRQSLGQGLEFLIYFQGNSAPDKSGLPSDRFSAERTGGSVSTLTIQRTQQEDSAVYLCASSSQTGAGNTIYFGEGSWLTVV.

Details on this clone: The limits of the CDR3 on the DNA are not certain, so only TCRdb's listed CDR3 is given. CDR3 residues: CASSSLTFGELFF. This chain links TRBV5-1 with TRBJ2-2; TRBD2, as called in the table, went unchecked against the DNA. The CDR3 contains 13 residues when both ends are counted. Germline CDR1 is SGHRS and CDR2 is YFSETQ.

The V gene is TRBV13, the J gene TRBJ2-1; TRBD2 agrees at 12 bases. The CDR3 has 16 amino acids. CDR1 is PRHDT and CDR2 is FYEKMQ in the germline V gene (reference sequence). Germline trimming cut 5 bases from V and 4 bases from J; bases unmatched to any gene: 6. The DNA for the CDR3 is TGTGCCAGCAGCCCCCCTAGCGGGGGGGGGTACAATGAGCAGTTCTTC. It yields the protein CASSPPSGGGYNEQFF.

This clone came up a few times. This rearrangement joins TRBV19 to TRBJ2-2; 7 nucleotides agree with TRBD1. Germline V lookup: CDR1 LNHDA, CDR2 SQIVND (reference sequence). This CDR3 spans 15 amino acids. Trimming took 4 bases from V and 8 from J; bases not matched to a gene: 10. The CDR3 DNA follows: TGTGCCAGTAGTACTCGGGACAGCTACTTGGGGGAGCTGTTTTTT. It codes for CASSTRDSYLGELFF.

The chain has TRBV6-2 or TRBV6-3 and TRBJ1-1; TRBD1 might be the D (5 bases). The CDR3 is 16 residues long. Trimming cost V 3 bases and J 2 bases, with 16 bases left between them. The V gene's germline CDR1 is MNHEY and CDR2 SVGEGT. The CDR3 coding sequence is TGTGCCAGCAGTTATTGGGGCCCCGGGGGAAACACTGAAGCTTTCTTT. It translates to CASSYWGPGGNTEAFF.

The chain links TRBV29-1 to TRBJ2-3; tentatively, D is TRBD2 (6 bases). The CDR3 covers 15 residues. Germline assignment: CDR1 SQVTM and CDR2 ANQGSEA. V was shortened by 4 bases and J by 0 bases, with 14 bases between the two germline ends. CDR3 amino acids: CSVGDGGGSTDTQYF. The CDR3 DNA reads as TGCAGCGTTGGGGACGGGGGAGGTAGCACAGATACGCAGTATTTT.

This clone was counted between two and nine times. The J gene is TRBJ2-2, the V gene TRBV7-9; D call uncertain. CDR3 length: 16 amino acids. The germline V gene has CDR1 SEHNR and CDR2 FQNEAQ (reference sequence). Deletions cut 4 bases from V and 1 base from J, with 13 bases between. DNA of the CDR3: TGTGCCAGCAGCTCCACCCAGCGACTGAACACCGGGGAGCTGTTTTTT. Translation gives CASSSTQRLNTGELFF.

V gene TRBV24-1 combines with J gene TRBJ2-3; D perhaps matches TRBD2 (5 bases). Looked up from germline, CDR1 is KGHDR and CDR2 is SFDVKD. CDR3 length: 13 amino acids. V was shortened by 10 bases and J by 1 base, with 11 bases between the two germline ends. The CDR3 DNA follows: TGTGCCACTTCCGCGGGTCGCACAGATACGCAGTATTTT. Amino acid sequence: CATSAGRTDTQYF.

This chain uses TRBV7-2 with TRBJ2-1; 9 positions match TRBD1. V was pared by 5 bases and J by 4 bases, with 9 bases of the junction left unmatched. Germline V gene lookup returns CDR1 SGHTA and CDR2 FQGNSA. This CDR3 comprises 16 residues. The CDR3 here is CASSIAGTGSYNEQFF. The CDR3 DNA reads TGTGCCAGCAGCATCGCCGGGACAGGGTCTTACAATGAGCAGTTCTTC.

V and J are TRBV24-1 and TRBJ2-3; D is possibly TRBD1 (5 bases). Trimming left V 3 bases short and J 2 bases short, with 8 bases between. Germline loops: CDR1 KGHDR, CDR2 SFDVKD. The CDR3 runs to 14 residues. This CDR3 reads CATSDRTNTDTQYF. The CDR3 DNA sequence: TGTGCCACCAGTGATAGGACAAACACAGATACGCAGTATTTT.

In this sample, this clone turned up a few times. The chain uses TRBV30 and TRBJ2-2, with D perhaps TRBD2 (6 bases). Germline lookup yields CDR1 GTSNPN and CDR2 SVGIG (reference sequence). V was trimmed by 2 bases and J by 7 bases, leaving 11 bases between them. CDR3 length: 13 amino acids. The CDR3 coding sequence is TGTGCCTGGAGTAGGGAGGTTATCGGGGAGCTGTTTTTT. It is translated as CAWSREVIGELFF.

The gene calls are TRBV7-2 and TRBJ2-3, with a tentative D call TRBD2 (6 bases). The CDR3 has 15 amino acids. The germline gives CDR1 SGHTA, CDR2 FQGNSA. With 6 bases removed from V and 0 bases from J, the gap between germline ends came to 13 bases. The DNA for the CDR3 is TGTGCCAGCAGGTTCGGAGGGTCTAGCACAGATACGCAGTATTTT. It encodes CASRFGGSSTDTQYF.

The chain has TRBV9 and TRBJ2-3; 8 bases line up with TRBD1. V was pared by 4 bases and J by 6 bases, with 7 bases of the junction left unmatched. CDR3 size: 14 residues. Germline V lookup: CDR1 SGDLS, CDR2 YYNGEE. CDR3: CASSPTGVGDTQYF. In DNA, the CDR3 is TGTGCCAGCAGCCCGACAGGGGTCGGCGATACGCAGTATTTT.

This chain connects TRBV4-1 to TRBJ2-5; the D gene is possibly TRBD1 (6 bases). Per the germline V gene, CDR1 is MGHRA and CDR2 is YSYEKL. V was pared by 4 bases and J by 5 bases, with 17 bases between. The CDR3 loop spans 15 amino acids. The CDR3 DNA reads TGCGCCAGCAGCCTCCGGGACACCCAAGCGGAGACCCAGTACTTC. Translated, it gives CASSLRDTQAETQYF.

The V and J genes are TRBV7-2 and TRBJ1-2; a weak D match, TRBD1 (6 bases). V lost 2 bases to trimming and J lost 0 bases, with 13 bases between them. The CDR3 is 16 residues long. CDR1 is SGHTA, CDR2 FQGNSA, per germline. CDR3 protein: CASSLLGSGANYGYTF. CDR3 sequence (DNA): TGTGCCAGCAGCTTATTGGGCTCAGGGGCTAACTATGGCTACACCTTC.

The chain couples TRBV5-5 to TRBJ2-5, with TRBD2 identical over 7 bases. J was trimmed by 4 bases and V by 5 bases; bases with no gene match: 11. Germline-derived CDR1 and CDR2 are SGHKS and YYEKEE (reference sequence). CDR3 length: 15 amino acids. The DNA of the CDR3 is TGTGCCAGCAGGTCCTGGGAGGGATCGGGAGAGACCCAGTACTTC. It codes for CASRSWEGSGETQYF.

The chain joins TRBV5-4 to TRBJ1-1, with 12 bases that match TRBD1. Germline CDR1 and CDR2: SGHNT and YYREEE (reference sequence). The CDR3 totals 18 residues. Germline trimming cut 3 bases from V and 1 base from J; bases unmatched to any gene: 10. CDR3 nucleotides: TGTGCCAGCAGCTCCTCCGGGACAGGGGGCAGAACGAACACTGAAGCTTTCTTT. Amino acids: CASSSSGTGGRTNTEAFF.